The TCR beta chain described here comes from a study of spatial heterogeneity in lung cancer. For the study at large: A T cell module score from matched bulk RNA-seq correlated strongly with TCR transcript counts in tumor regions. Whole-study findings and limits: Mutation tallies in tumors tracked expanded intratumoral alpha and beta TCR counts. Expanded TCRs that were ubiquitous or regional had counts tracking ubiquitous and regional nonsynonymous mutations, respectively.

Trimming removed 0 bases from V and 1 base from J, with 13 bases in between. CDR3 length equals 16 residues. Looked up from germline, CDR1 is SGHRS and CDR2 is YFSETQ. TCRdb re-derived calls from the 5' RACE reads in MiXCR, one entry per CDR3 protein. The sample gives over 10,000 distinct CDR3 sequences, approximately 3% of which show up once; around a sixth is in the top ten. On this clonotype itself: Antigen unknown.

Time point reported: sample taken at primary tumor resection. This chain connects TRBV5-1 to TRBJ2-5, with D hard to call. Sequencing used lung tumor tissue, obtained at surgery. The clonotype comes from a male donor with early-stage non-small cell lung cancer. In DNA form, the CDR3 reads TGCGCCAGCAGCTTGGGCCTGGCGGTAGCCCAAGAGACCCAGTACTTC. It codes for CASSLGLAVAQETQYF.